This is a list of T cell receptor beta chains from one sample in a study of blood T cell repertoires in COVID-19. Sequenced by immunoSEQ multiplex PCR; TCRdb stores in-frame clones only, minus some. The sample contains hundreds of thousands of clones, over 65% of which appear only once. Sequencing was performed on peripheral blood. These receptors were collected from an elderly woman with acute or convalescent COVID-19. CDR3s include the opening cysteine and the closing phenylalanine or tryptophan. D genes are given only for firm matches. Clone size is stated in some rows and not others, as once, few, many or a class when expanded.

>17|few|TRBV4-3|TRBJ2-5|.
CASSQGRSGGVGETQYF
TGCGCCAGCAGCCAAGGGCGTTCCGGGGGTGTGGGGGAGACCCAGTACTTC
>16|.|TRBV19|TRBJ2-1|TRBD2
CASKGTSGEKGPEQFF
TGTGCCAGTAAAGGGACTAGCGGGGAAAAGGGCCCCGAGCAGTTCTTC
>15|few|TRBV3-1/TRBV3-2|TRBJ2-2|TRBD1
CASSRTGRNTGELFF
TGTGCCAGCAGCCGGACAGGGAGGAACACCGGGGAGCTGTTTTTT
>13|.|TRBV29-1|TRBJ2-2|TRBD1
CSVPGQVPGELFF
TGCAGCGTCCCCGGACAGGTTCCCGGGGAGCTGTTTTTT
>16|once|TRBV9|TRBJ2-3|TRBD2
CASSDPLAGGRNTQYF
TGTGCCAGCAGCGACCCGCTAGCGGGAGGGAGGAATACGCAGTATTTT
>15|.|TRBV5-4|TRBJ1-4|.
CASSTTGGTNEKLFF
TGTGCCAGCAGCACCACAGGTGGCACTAATGAAAAACTGTTTTTT
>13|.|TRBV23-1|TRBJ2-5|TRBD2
CASDTSGAETQYF
TGCGCCAGCGATACTAGCGGGGCGGAGACCCAGTACTTC
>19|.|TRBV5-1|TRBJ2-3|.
CASSTPFPGTLRGTDTQYF
TGCGCCAGCAGCACCCCTTTTCCCGGGACTCTTCGGGGGACAGATACGCAGTATTTT
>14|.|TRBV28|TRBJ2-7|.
CASRSDRGGYEQYF
TGTGCCAGCAGATCTGACCGAGGTGGCTACGAGCAGTACTTC
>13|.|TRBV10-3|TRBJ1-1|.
CAISASRNTEAFF
TGTGCCATCAGTGCTTCGAGGAACACTGAAGCTTTCTTT
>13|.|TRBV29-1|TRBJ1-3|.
CSVVEFSGNTIYF
TGCAGCGTTGTCGAGTTCTCTGGAAACACCATATATTTT
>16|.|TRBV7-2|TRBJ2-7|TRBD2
CASSLGLAGGRYEQYF
TGTGCCAGCAGCTTAGGACTAGCGGGGGGGCGGTACGAGCAGTACTTC
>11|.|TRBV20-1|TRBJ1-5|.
CSAVKSGQQHF
TGCAGTGCGGTTAAGTCCGGACAGCAGCATTTT
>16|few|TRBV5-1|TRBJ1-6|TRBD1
CASSQGQYKLNSPLHF
TGCGCCAGCAGCCAGGGACAGTATAAGTTAAATTCACCCCTCCACTTT
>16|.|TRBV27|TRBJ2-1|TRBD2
CASSSRTSGRWREQFF
TGTGCCAGCAGCTCTCGGACTAGCGGGAGGTGGCGTGAGCAGTTCTTC
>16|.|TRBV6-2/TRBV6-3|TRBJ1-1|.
CASSYRQGGTNTEAFF
TGTGCCAGCAGTTACCGTCAGGGCGGGACGAACACTGAAGCTTTCTTT
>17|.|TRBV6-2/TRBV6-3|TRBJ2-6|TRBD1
CASSYGTGSYGANVLTF
TGTGCCAGCAGTTACGGGACAGGGTCCTATGGGGCCAACGTCCTGACTTTC
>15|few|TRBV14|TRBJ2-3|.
CASSQVAGVADTQYF
TGTGCCAGCAGCCAAGTCGCAGGGGTGGCAGATACGCAGTATTTT
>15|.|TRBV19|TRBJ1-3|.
CASSDYSDKRNTIYF
TGTGCCAGTAGTGATTACTCGGACAAAAGAAACACCATATATTTT
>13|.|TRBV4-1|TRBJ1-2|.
CASSQDISGGYTF
TGCGCCAGCAGCCAAGATATTAGTGGTGGCTACACCTTC
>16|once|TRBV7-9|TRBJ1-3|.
CASSLAGPRSGNTIYF
TGTGCCAGCAGCTTGGCGGGGCCCCGCTCTGGAAACACCATATATTTT
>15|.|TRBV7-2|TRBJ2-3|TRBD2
CASETSGGALDTQYF
TGTGCCAGCGAAACTAGCGGGGGGGCCCTAGATACGCAGTATTTT
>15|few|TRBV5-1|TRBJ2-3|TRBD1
CASSPGQYTTDTQYF
TGCGCCAGCAGCCCGGGACAGTATACAACAGATACGCAGTATTTT
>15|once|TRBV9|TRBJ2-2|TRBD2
CASGKAGVGSGELFF
TGTGCCAGCGGAAAAGCGGGAGTGGGTTCCGGGGAGCTGTTTTTT
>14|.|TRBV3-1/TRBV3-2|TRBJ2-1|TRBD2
CASSQVLTTSHKVF
TGTGCCAGCAGCCAAGTCTTGACGACTAGCCATAAAGTCTTC
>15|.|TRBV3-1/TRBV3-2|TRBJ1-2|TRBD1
CASSQERDRGYGYTF
TGTGCCAGCAGCCAAGAGAGGGACAGGGGGTATGGCTACACCTTC
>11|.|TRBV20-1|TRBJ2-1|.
CSAQVVNEQFF
TGCAGTGCACAGGTAGTGAATGAGCAGTTCTTC
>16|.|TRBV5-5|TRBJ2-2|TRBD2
CASSLAGGVNTGELFF
TGTGCCAGCAGCTTGGCTGGGGGGGTTAACACCGGGGAGCTGTTTTTT
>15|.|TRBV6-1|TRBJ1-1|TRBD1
CASSEGRTGGAEAFF
TGTGCCAGCAGTGAGGGGCGGACAGGGGGTGCTGAAGCTTTCTTT
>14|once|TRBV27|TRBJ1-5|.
CASSRQTGNQPQHF
TGTGCCAGCAGCCGCCAGACAGGTAATCAGCCCCAGCATTTT